This is a list of T cell receptor beta chains from one sample in a study of blood T cell repertoires in COVID-19. Data came from immunoSEQ multiplex PCR; TCRdb stores just in-frame clones and leaves some out. The table shows about 260,000 clones, with less than 90% occurring only once. Material: peripheral blood. All receptors come from a man aged 25-40 years with active or convalescent COVID-19. Each CDR3 is given without its conserved first and last residue. Fields, in order: V gene, J gene, CDR3 protein.

>TRBV19|TRBJ1-4
ASRRDRQDNEKLF
>TRBV6-5|TRBJ1-1
ASSYAMNTEAF
>TRBV20-1|TRBJ2-1
SASPSGGGGSYNEQF
>TRBV3-1/TRBV3-2|TRBJ2-2
ASSQAGLVSGELF
>TRBV27|TRBJ2-5
ASSFLADHQETQY
>TRBV5-4|TRBJ1-4
ASSLSGNEKLF
>TRBV29-1|TRBJ2-5
SGSRGTAETQY
>TRBV19|TRBJ1-1
ASSWADTNTEAF
>TRBV7-9|TRBJ1-1
ASSQSGGDTEAF
>TRBV5-8|TRBJ1-5
ASSWGTDYNQPQH
>TRBV4-1|TRBJ1-4
ASSQVGAGEKLF
>TRBV9|TRBJ1-1
ASSVEEGLRTEAF
>TRBV7-2|TRBJ2-7
ASSERDRHPTPYEQY
>TRBV15|TRBJ2-3
ATSRGVAGGPTSTDTQY
>TRBV19|TRBJ1-6
ASSIDGHATPLH
>TRBV2|TRBJ1-4
ASGRGGLTNEKLF
>TRBV19|TRBJ1-1
ASQTGNTEAF
>TRBV4-2|TRBJ2-7
ASSQEGVAGVYEQY
>TRBV11-2|TRBJ2-7
ASSGYFGGGTKQY
>TRBV19|TRBJ2-1
ASSIGGTPGFREQF
>TRBV4-1|TRBJ1-1
ASSPQRGGWAF
>TRBV7-9|TRBJ2-5
ASSLGAGHETQY
>TRBV7-9|TRBJ2-1
ASSRVRGARYNEQF
>TRBV6-4|TRBJ1-5
AMSGRGVTNQPQH
>TRBV3-1/TRBV3-2|TRBJ2-7
ASSQTENYEQY
>TRBV27|TRBJ1-2
ASGGQGTRYGYT
>TRBV18|TRBJ1-2
ASSERLPRTDTYGYT
>TRBV5-6|TRBJ1-5
ASSLRVGTGGIQPQH
>TRBV5-4|TRBJ2-2
ASSLGQTSGGYTGELF
>TRBV30|TRBJ1-2
AWLGDRGGSGYGYT
>TRBV6-6|TRBJ1-4
ASSLSVTGVGATSEKLF
>TRBV27|TRBJ2-3
ASSLAGGRGSTDTQY
>TRBV4-2|TRBJ2-7
ASSQDPSGGITSYEQY
>TRBV12-3/TRBV12-4|TRBJ2-1
ASRTGGYEQF
>TRBV2|TRBJ1-1
ASKPWTGGNLGTEAF
>TRBV18|TRBJ1-3
ASSPTPMARAGNTIY